This T cell receptor (beta chain) was profiled in a study of cytomegalovirus exposure and HLA in healthy donors. Study-wide findings and caveats: Highly shared sequence variants in one cluster were likely a sequencing artifact. An ancestry cluster, one associated with Asian ancestry, reportedly showed fewer N-insertions than the approximately 670-donor mean in a later analysis. Rates of TCR association differed by HLA locus in a later analysis, with DRB1 highest and HLA-C lowest.

This clone was observed once. Its cognate antigen is unknown. Both 60 Vbeta primers and 13 Jbeta primers went into the PCR. Libraries were prepared by immunoSEQ multiplex PCR; TCRdb keeps only in-frame clonotypes and omits some of them. The sample consists of 120,000 to 150,000 clones, about three quarters of them appearing once. V lost 6 bases and J lost 2; bases outside the gene matches: 3. Germline V gene lookup returns CDR1 SGHRS and CDR2 YFSETQ. CDR3 size: 14 residues. The chain employs TRBV5-1 and TRBJ2-3, with TRBD2 identical over 10 bases. Sequencing used PBMCs. The TCR comes from a male donor in good health and CMV-seropositive. CDR3 amino acids: CASKLAGYTDTQYF. CDR3 sequence (DNA): TGCGCCAGCAAACTAGCGGGATACACAGATACGCAGTATTTT.